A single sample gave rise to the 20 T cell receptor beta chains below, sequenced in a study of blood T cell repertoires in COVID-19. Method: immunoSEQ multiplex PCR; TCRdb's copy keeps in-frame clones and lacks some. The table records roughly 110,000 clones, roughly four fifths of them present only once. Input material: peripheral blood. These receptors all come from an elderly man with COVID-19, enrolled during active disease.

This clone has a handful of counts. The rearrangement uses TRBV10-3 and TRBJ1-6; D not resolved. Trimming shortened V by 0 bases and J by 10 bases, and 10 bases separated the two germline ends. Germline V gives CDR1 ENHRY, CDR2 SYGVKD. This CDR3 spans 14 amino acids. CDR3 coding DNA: TGTGCCATCAGTGAGTCTGATACTGAATCACCCCTCCACTTT. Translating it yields CAISESDTESPLHF.

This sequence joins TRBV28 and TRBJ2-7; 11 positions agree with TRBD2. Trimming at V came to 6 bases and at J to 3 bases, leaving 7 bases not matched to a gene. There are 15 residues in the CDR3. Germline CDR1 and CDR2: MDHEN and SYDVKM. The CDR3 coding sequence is TGTGCCAGCAGATTTACTAGCGGGGGCCTCTACGAGCAGTACTTC. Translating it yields CASRFTSGGLYEQYF.

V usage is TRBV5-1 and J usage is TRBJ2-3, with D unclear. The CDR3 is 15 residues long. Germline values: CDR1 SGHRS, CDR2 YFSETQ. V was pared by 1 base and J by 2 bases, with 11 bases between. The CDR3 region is CASSLYSGYTDTQYF. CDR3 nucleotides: TGCGCCAGCAGCTTGTACTCAGGTTACACAGATACGCAGTATTTT. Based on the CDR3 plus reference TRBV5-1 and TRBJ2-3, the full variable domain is KAGVTQTPRYLIKTRGQQVTLSCSPISGHRSVSWYQQTPGQGLQFLFEYFSETQRNKGNFPGRFSGRQFSNSRSEMNVSTLELGDSALYLCASSLYSGYTDTQYFGPGTRLTVL.

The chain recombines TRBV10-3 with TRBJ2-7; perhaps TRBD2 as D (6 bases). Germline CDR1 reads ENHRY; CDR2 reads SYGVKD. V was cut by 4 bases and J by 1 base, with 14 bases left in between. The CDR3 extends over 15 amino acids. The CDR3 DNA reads TGTGCCATCAGTGGCACCGGGACTGGATCCTACGAGCAGTACTTC. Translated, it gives CAISGTGTGSYEQYF.

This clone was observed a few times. The CDR3 sequence: CASSQSSGDYNEQFF. The DNA for the CDR3 is TGCGCCAGCAGCCAGTCTAGCGGGGACTACAATGAGCAGTTCTTC. The V call is TRBV4-1, the J call TRBJ2-1; 9 bases align to TRBD2. The germline gives CDR1 MGHRA, CDR2 YSYEKL. V lost 3 bases and J lost 3; bases outside the gene matches: 3. The CDR3 covers 15 residues.

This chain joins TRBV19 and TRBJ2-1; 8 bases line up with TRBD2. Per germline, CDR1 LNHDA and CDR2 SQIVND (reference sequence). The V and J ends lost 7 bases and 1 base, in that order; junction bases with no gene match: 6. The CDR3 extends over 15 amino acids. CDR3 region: CASNNRGGSYNEQFF. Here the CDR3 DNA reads TGTGCCAGTAACAATCGGGGGGGTTCCTACAATGAGCAGTTCTTC.

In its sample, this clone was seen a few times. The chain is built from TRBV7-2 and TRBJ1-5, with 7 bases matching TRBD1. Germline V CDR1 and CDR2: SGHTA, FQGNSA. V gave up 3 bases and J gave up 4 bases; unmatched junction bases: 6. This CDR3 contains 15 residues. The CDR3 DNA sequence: TGTGCCAGCAGCTTTTTCGTACAGGGGAATCAGCCCCAGCATTTT. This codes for CASSFFVQGNQPQHF.

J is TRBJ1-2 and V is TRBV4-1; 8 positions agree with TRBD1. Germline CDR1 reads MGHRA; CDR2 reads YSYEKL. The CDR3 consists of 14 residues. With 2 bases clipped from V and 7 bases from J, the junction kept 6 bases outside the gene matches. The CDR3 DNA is TGCGCCAGCAGCCAAACAGACAGGGGCCGTGGCTACACCTTC. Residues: CASSQTDRGRGYTF.

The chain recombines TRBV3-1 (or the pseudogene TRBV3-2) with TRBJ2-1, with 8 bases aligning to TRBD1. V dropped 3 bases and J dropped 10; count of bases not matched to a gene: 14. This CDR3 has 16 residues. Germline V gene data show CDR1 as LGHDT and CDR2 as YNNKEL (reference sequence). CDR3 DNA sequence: TGTGCCAGCAGCCACCCCTTCGGACAGGGATGGACCGAGCAGTTCTTC. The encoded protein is CASSHPFGQGWTEQFF.

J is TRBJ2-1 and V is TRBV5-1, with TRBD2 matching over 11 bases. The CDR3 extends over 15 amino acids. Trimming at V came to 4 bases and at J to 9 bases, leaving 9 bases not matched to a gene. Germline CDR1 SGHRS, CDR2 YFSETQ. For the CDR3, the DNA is TGCGCCAGCAGCGCACTAGCGGGAGTAGAGGGTGAGCAGTTCTTC. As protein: CASSALAGVEGEQFF.

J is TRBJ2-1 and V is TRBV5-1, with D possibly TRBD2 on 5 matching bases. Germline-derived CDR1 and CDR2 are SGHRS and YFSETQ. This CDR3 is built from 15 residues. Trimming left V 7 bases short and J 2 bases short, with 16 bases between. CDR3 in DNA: TGCGCCAGCGGGCCGGACTCTATAACCTACAATGAGCAGTTCTTC. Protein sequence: CASGPDSITYNEQFF.

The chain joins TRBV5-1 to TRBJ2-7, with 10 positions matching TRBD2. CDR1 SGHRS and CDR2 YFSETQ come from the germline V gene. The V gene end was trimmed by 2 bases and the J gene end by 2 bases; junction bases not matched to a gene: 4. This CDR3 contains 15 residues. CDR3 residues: CASSFSGRPPYEQYF. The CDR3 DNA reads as TGCGCCAGCAGCTTTAGCGGGAGGCCCCCCTACGAGCAGTACTTC. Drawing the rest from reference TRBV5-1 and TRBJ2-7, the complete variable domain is KAGVTQTPRYLIKTRGQQVTLSCSPISGHRSVSWYQQTPGQGLQFLFEYFSETQRNKGNFPGRFSGRQFSNSRSEMNVSTLELGDSALYLCASSFSGRPPYEQYFGPGTRLTVT.

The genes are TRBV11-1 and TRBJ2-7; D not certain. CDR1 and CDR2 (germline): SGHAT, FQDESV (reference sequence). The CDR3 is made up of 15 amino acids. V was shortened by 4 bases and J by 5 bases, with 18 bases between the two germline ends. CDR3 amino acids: CASSSLGGNNHEQYF. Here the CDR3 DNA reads TGTGCCAGCAGCTCCCTTGGCGGTAACAACCACGAGCAGTACTTC.

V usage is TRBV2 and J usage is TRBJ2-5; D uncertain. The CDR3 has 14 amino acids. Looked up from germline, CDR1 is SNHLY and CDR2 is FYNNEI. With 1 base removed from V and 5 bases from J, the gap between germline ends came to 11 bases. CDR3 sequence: CASSEGSTHETQYF. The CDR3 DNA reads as TGTGCCAGCAGTGAAGGGAGTACCCACGAGACCCAGTACTTC.

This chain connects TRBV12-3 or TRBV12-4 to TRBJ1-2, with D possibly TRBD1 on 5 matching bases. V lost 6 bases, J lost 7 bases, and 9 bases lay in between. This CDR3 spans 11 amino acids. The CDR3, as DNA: TGTGCCAGCAGAGGTCAGGGTGGCTACACCTTC. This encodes CASRGQGGYTF.

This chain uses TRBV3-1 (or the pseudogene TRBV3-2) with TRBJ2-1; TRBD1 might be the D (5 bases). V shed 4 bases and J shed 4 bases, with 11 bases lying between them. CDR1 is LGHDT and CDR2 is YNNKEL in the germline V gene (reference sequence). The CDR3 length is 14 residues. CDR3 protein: CASSPLDNYNEQFF. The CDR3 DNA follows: TGTGCCAGCAGCCCTTTGGACAATTACAATGAGCAGTTCTTC.

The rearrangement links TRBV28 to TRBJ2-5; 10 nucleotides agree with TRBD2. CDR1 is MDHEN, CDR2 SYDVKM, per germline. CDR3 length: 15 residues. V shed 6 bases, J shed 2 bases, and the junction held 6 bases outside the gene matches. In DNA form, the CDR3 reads TGTGCCAGCAGCTCTAGCGGGAGCGGACAAGAGACCCAGTACTTC. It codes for CASSSSGSGQETQYF.

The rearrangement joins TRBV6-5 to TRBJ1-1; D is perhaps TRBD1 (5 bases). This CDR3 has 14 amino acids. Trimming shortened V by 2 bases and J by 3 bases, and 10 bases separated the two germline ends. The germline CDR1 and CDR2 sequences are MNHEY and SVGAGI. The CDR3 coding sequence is TGTGCCAGCAGTTACGGGCAGGGTTACACTGAAGCTTTCTTT. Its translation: CASSYGQGYTEAFF.

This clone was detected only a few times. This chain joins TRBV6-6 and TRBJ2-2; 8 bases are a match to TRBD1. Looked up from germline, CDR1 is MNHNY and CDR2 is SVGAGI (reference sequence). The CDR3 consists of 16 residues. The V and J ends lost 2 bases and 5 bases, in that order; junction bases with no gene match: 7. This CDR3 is CASSYARTGRTGELFF. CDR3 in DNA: TGTGCCAGCAGTTACGCGCGGACAGGGCGTACCGGGGAGCTGTTTTTT.

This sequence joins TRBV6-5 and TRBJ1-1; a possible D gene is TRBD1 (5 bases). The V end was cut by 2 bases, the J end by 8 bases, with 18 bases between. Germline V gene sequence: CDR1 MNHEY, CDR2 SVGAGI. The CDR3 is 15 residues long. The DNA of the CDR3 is TGTGCCAGCAGTTACGTGGACAAGATCTCCATCGAAGCTTTCTTT. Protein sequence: CASSYVDKISIEAFF.